The 9 T cell receptor beta chains given below trace back to one sample, sequenced in a study of T cells expressing NK-cell markers. TCRdb reprocessed the 5' RACE reads and keeps a single row for each CDR3 protein, giving no DNA. Seen in this sample are 300,000 to 500,000 distinct CDR3 sequences; the ten most common clones hold 9.5% to 12%. Sequences were obtained from blood T cells: a sorted CD56 or NKG2C T cell subset, CD4+ or CD8+ T cells, or bulk PBMC T cells (not recorded which). These receptors were obtained from a woman aged 45-59 years in good health.

This sequence joins TRBV9 and TRBJ2-1; as DNA is missing, the TRBD2 call by TCRdb cannot be tested. This CDR3 region has 16 residues. Germline V gene data show CDR1 as SGDLS and CDR2 as YYNGEE. The CDR3 region is CASSVARLAGTNEQFF. Filled out from reference TRBV9 and TRBJ2-1, the complete variable domain reads DSGVTQTPKHLITATGQRVTLRCSPRSGDLSVYWYQQSLDQGLQFLIQYYNGEERAKGNILERFSAQQFPDLHSELNLSSLELGDSALYFCASSVARLAGTNEQFFGPGTRLTVL.

CDR3 loop: CASSPYRDRGDTQYF. J is TRBJ2-3 and V is TRBV9; TCRdb reports TRBD1, a call that lacks DNA to check it against. CDR1 is SGDLS, CDR2 YYNGEE, per germline. The CDR3 length is 15 residues.

The CDR3 is CASSFAFDTQYF. The J gene is TRBJ2-3, the V gene TRBV11-2. Germline V gene sequence: CDR1 SGHAT, CDR2 FQNNGV. The CDR3 is 12 amino acids.

The CDR3 spells CASSWITGLGYNEQFF. The gene calls are TRBV5-4 and TRBJ2-1; the D gene TCRdb calls, TRBD2, cannot be checked with no DNA. Germline-derived CDR1 and CDR2 are SGHNT and YYREEE (reference sequence). The CDR3 is 16 amino acids.

The rearrangement links TRBV6-5 to TRBJ2-1; the TCRdb D gene call, TRBD2, has no DNA to confirm it. Germline CDR1 reads MNHEY; CDR2 reads SVGAGI. This CDR3 spans 13 amino acids. The CDR3 loop reads CASSYSSPAQQVF.

V and J are TRBV29-1 and TRBJ2-1; the TCRdb D gene call, TRBD2, has no DNA to confirm it. The V gene's germline CDR1 is SQVTM and CDR2 ANQGSEA. The CDR3 length is 14 residues. The CDR3 reads CSVWTSGLYNEQFF.

The chain recombines TRBV6-5 with TRBJ1-5; TCRdb calls TRBD1, which cannot be checked without DNA. The CDR3 is made up of 15 amino acids. Per the germline V gene, CDR1 is MNHEY and CDR2 is SVGAGI. The CDR3: CASSRDLYSNQPQHF.

This chain links TRBV29-1 with TRBJ2-1. Germline CDR1 and CDR2: SQVTM and ANQGSEA. The CDR3 extends over 15 amino acids. CDR3: CSVLGKGSSYNEQFF.

The genes are TRBV27 and TRBJ2-7; the TCRdb D gene call, TRBD2, has no DNA to confirm it. Germline V gives CDR1 MNHEY, CDR2 SMNVEV (reference sequence). CDR3 length: 13 residues. The CDR3 loop reads CASSLALGGEQYF.